These 20 T cell receptor beta chains were sequenced from one sample in a study of glioma-infiltrating T cells. Using RNA template, CDR3s of TCR alpha and beta were amplified with iRepertoire arm-PCR. TCRdb reprocessed the multiplex PCR reads via MiXCR and lists one record per CDR3 protein. The sample has some 22,000 distinct CDR3 sequences; 20% to 25% are singletons. The sample consisted of glioma tissue, nonneoplastic brain tissue, or PBMCs (not recorded which). The receptors stem from a human donor with low-grade glioma or glioblastoma, undergoing nonglioma brain surgery, or in good health (not recorded which).

A remark on this clonotype: This clone may be a read error of a much larger clone one base away. This rearrangement joins TRBV6-1 to TRBJ2-2; possible D gene TRBD1, 5 bases. The CDR3 spans 12 residues. V shed 6 bases and J shed 7 bases, with 9 bases lying between them. Germline values: CDR1 MNHNS, CDR2 SASEGT. CDR3 protein: CASRRQYGELFF. Here the CDR3 DNA reads TGTGCCAGCAGAAGACAGTACGGGGAGCTGTTTTTT.

In this sample, this clonotype turned up many times. This chain uses TRBV7-2 with TRBJ2-1, with a possible D match to TRBD1 (5 bases). This CDR3 has 16 amino acids. From germline, CDR1 is SGHTA and CDR2 FQGNSA. Trimming stripped 5 bases from V and 4 bases from J, with 18 bases between. CDR3 residues: CASSPTTGSNYNEQFF. In DNA, the CDR3 is TGTGCCAGCAGCCCTACCACAGGATCAAATTACAATGAGCAGTTCTTC.

This clonotype has at least ten counts. The V call is TRBV6-1, the J call TRBJ2-5; D possibly corresponds to TRBD2 (6 bases). The CDR3 runs to 14 residues. The V gene lost 7 bases and the J gene lost 2 bases, with 14 bases spanning the gap. Germline values: CDR1 MNHNS, CDR2 SASEGT. The CDR3 coding sequence is TGTGCCAGCATCCCCCGTGCGGGACAAGAGACCCAGTACTTC. It codes for CASIPRAGQETQYF.

This clonotype was observed at least ten times. The chain carries TRBV24-1 and TRBJ2-2, with a possible D match to TRBD2 (6 bases). V was pared by 3 bases and J by 3 bases, with 7 bases between. The CDR3 totals 14 residues. The germline V gene has CDR1 KGHDR and CDR2 SFDVKD. The DNA for the CDR3 is TGTGCCACCAGTGATGGGGACTACACCGGGGAGCTGTTTTTT. It specifies CATSDGDYTGELFF.

This clonotype appeared a few times. This chain uses TRBV7-9 with TRBJ2-3, with unresolved D. Trimming left V 4 bases short and J 2 bases short, with 7 bases between. There are 13 residues in the CDR3. Germline V gives CDR1 SEHNR, CDR2 FQNEAQ (reference sequence). This CDR3 is CASSSSITDTQYF. As DNA, the CDR3 is TGTGCCAGCAGCTCCTCTATCACAGATACGCAGTATTTT. Looking up the rest from reference TRBV7-9 and TRBJ2-3 gives the full variable domain: DTGVSQNPRHKITKRGQNVTFRCDPISEHNRLYWYRQTLGQGPEFLTYFQNEAQLEKSRLLSDRFSAERPKGSFSTLEIQRTEQGDSAMYLCASSSSITDTQYFGPGTRLTVL.

Regarding this clonotype: This may come from a read error, since a much larger clone is one base off. The rearrangement links TRBV6-2 or TRBV6-3 to TRBJ2-3; possibly TRBD2 for D (6 bases). The CDR3 is 16 amino acids. Germline CDR1 and CDR2: MNHEY and SVGEGT. CDR3 coding DNA: TGTGCCAGAAGTTACTCGGGGGATTCTCCCACAGATACGCAGTATTTT. Amino acid sequence: CARSYSGDSPTDTQYF.

This clonotype has only a few counts. One end of the junction fails to match germline, which may point to a read error. The chain couples TRBV7-9 to TRBJ2-2; maybe TRBD2 (6 bases). Germline lookup yields CDR1 SEHNR and CDR2 FQNEAQ (reference sequence). This CDR3 contains 14 residues. The CDR3 DNA is TGTGCCCGCAGTTCACCGGGGGTATACGGGGAGCTGTTTTTT. Translating it yields CARSSPGVYGELFF.

A word on this clonotype: An end of the junction does not agree with germline; a read error may underlie this. The genes are TRBV7-2 and TRBJ2-3; D might be TRBD2 (5 bases). CDR3 length: 12 amino acids. Per the germline V gene, CDR1 is SGHTA and CDR2 is FQGNSA. CDR3 in amino acids: CARSLALDTQYF. The CDR3 coding sequence is TGTGCCCGCAGCTTAGCGTTAGATACGCAGTATTTT.

This clonotype was seen ten or more times. V is TRBV6-1 and J is TRBJ1-5; 10 bases map to TRBD1. The CDR3 extends over 13 amino acids. J was trimmed by 5 bases and V by 8 bases; bases with no gene match: 3. CDR1 and CDR2 from the germline V gene are MNHNS and SASEGT. Written as DNA, the CDR3 is TGTGCCAGCTCGACAGGGGGCCATCAGCCCCAGCATTTT. It yields the protein CASSTGGHQPQHF.

The table lists this clonotype with many counts. The chain links TRBV19 to TRBJ2-5; no definite D call. The CDR3 length is 11 residues. Germline assignment: CDR1 LNHDA and CDR2 SQIVND (reference sequence). V lost 4 bases, J lost 4 bases, and 4 bases lay in between. CDR3 amino acids: CASSTRETQYF. DNA for the CDR3: TGTGCCAGTAGTACAAGAGAGACCCAGTACTTC.

J is TRBJ2-7 and V is TRBV12-3 or TRBV12-4, with a possible D match to TRBD1 (5 bases). Trimming pared 3 bases from V and 5 bases from J, leaving 11 bases between. The CDR3 sequence is 13 residues long. The CDR3 coding sequence is TGTGCCAGCAGTTTTGACTGGGGCAACGAGCAGTACTTC. It is translated as CASSFDWGNEQYF.

The rearrangement links TRBV29-1 to TRBJ1-1; D remains ambiguous. In germline, CDR1 is SQVTM, CDR2 ANQGSEA. This CDR3 region has 9 residues. Deletions cut 8 bases from V and 8 bases from J, with 9 bases between. CDR3 residues: CSPTEEAFF. Written as DNA, the CDR3 is TGCAGCCCGACCGAGGAAGCTTTCTTT.

This clonotype is medium-sized within its sample. The chain is built from TRBV20-1 and TRBJ1-1, with no clear D. The CDR3 has 14 residues. V shed 0 bases and J shed 1 base, with 9 bases lying between them. The V gene's germline CDR1 is DFQATT and CDR2 SNEGSKA (reference sequence). CDR3: CSARDQSRNTEAFF. In DNA, the CDR3 is TGCAGTGCTAGAGATCAATCCAGGAACACTGAAGCTTTCTTT.

This clonotype has more than one count but fewer than ten. The chain combines TRBV4-3 with TRBJ1-1, with TRBD1 matching 7 bases. J was trimmed by 2 bases and V by 2 bases; bases with no gene match: 5. The V gene's germline CDR1 is LGHNA and CDR2 YSLEER. The CDR3 is made up of 15 amino acids. In DNA form, the CDR3 reads TGCGCCAGCAGCCAAAACAGGGGTGGCAACACTGAAGCTTTCTTT. It encodes CASSQNRGGNTEAFF.

This clonotype has at least ten counts. The rearrangement uses TRBV6-1 and TRBJ2-7; D is possibly TRBD2 (7 bases). V dropped 5 bases and J dropped 4 bases, with 12 bases sitting between them. Germline V gene data show CDR1 as MNHNS and CDR2 as SASEGT. There are 13 residues in the CDR3. The DNA for the CDR3 is TGTGCCAGCAGTAGGGGGGGTCGGTACGAGCAGTACTTC. This gives the protein CASSRGGRYEQYF.

This clonotype was detected only a few times. It may be a read error: a sequence one base away is much more abundant. This CDR3 fails to terminate in the conserved phenylalanine or tryptophan, so it likely reflects a read error. No DNA is shown, since the ends of the CDR3 on it are uncertain; the CDR3 is the one TCRdb lists. V usage is TRBV20-1 and J usage is TRBJ2-7; TRBD2, the table's D call, lacks a check against the DNA. The germline gives CDR1 DFQATT, CDR2 SNEGSKA (reference sequence). Inclusive of both ends, the CDR3 amounts to 12 amino acids. CDR3 sequence: CSAQTSGHLSYL.

This clonotype was counted many times. The V call is TRBV2, the J call TRBJ2-5; TRBD1 matches 9 bases. The CDR3 length is 13 residues. Germline values: CDR1 SNHLY, CDR2 FYNNEI. The ends lost 4 bases at V and 5 bases at J; junction bases unmatched: 2. CDR3 residues: CASSATGGETQYF. CDR3 nucleotide sequence: TGTGCCAGCAGTGCGACAGGGGGGGAGACCCAGTACTTC.

Sample share makes this clonotype medium-sized. The gene calls are TRBV27 and TRBJ2-1; 7 bases are shared with TRBD2. Germline CDR1 reads MNHEY; CDR2 reads SMNVEV (reference sequence). The V segment lost 5 bases and the J segment 15 bases; nucleotides outside the gene matches: 13. The CDR3 contains 13 residues. This CDR3 reads CASSPRLARAAFF. The DNA of the CDR3 is TGTGCCAGCAGTCCTCGACTAGCCCGGGCGGCGTTCTTC.

By sample fraction, this clonotype is medium-sized. The CDR3 sequence is CASQDGQNTEAFF. The CDR3 DNA reads as TGTGCCAGCCAGGACGGACAGAACACTGAAGCTTTCTTT. The chain couples TRBV6-1 to TRBJ1-1; maybe TRBD1 (5 bases). The germline CDR1 and CDR2 sequences are MNHNS and SASEGT. V was trimmed by 8 bases and J by 1 base, leaving 11 bases between them. The CDR3 spans 13 residues.

This clonotype has just one count. This could be a read error, since a much larger clone is one nucleotide away. The rearrangement joins TRBV7-9 to TRBJ1-1; no reliable D call. Per germline, CDR1 SEHNR and CDR2 FQNEAQ (reference sequence). This CDR3 comprises 15 residues. This CDR3 is CASSLAGLLNTGAFF. CDR3 sequence (DNA): TGTGCCAGCAGCTTAGCAGGGCTGCTGAACACTGGAGCTTTCTTT.